The 23 T cell receptor beta chains reported below all come from one sample, sequenced in a study of OX40 agonist ivuxolimab in advanced cancers. Using immunoSEQ multiplex PCR, the repertoire was profiled, and TCRdb retains in-frame clones only, with some absent. This sample has around 80,000 clones, with roughly 84% found just once. The sample was CD4+ or CD8+ T cells sorted from blood, taken in a trial of the OX40 agonist ivuxolimab. Receptors originate from an adult with an advanced solid tumor such as melanoma, head and neck, liver or kidney cancer.

The chain combines TRBV6-1 with TRBJ1-1; perhaps TRBD1 as D (6 bases). The CDR3 runs 15 residues. From germline, CDR1 is MNHNS and CDR2 SASEGT. V shed 2 bases and J shed 0 bases, with 10 bases lying between them. CDR3 protein: CASSESPGVNTEAFF. As DNA, the CDR3 is TGTGCCAGCAGTGAATCCCCAGGGGTGAACACTGAAGCTTTCTTT.

This chain links TRBV2 with TRBJ2-2, with unresolved D. CDR1 SNHLY and CDR2 FYNNEI come from the germline V gene. The CDR3 covers 13 residues. V was clipped by 6 bases and J by 1 base, with 6 bases between them. CDR3 amino acids: CASRLMNTGELFF. The CDR3 DNA follows: TGTGCCAGCAGATTAATGAACACCGGGGAGCTGTTTTTT.

The rearrangement joins TRBV9 to TRBJ2-1, with D maybe TRBD2 (5 bases). The CDR3 contains 16 residues. From germline, CDR1 is SGDLS and CDR2 YYNGEE. Trimming shortened V by 4 bases and J by 0 bases, and 14 bases separated the two germline ends. CDR3 DNA: TGTGCCAGCAGCTTTGGCGGGCTTGCCTCCTACAATGAGCAGTTCTTC. It yields the protein CASSFGGLASYNEQFF.

The chain is built from TRBV6-1 and TRBJ1-4; 7 bases fit TRBD1. In germline, CDR1 is MNHNS, CDR2 SASEGT. V shed 7 bases and J 8 bases; nucleotides not matched to a gene: 7. The CDR3 has 13 amino acids. CDR3 amino acids: CASNKGAWEKLFF. The DNA for the CDR3 is TGTGCCAGCAATAAGGGGGCCTGGGAAAAACTGTTTTTT.

Only one count was recorded for this clone. CDR3 in amino acids: CASSYSIARGARYF. DNA for the CDR3: TGTGCCAGCAGTTACTCAATAGCTCGTGGTGCGCGGTATTTT. The chain recombines TRBV6-5 with TRBJ2-3, with no clear D. Trimming cost V 0 bases and J 14 bases, with 18 bases left between them. The CDR3 contains 14 residues. Germline assignment: CDR1 MNHEY and CDR2 SVGAGI.

This chain's CDR3 is CASSLLGYEQYF. CDR3 nucleotides: TGTGCCAGCAGCTTATTGGGCTACGAGCAGTACTTC. The chain combines TRBV7-8 with TRBJ2-7; D unclear. The V gene's germline CDR1 is SGHVS and CDR2 FQNEAQ. The CDR3 has 12 amino acids. The ends were cut back, 2 bases at V and 3 bases at J, with 5 bases in the middle.

The chain joins TRBV5-1 to TRBJ2-6; TRBD1 matches 8 bases. The J segment lost 2 bases and the V segment lost 4 bases, leaving 2 bases of the junction unmatched. Germline CDR1 reads SGHRS; CDR2 reads YFSETQ. The CDR3 contains 15 residues. CDR3 sequence reads: CASSLTGAGANVLTF. The CDR3 bases are TGCGCCAGCAGCCTGACAGGGGCTGGGGCCAACGTCCTGACTTTC.

This clone was seen a handful of times. The chain links TRBV25-1 to TRBJ1-1; no clear D. This CDR3 has 11 amino acids. The ends were cut back, 5 bases at V and 3 bases at J, with 4 bases in the middle. Germline loops: CDR1 MGHDK, CDR2 SYGVNS. Here the CDR3 DNA reads TGTGCCAGCAGTACTCACACTGAAGCTTTCTTT. Its protein is CASSTHTEAFF. Full variable domain (rest looked up from reference TRBV25-1 and TRBJ1-1): EADIYQTPRYLVIGTGKKITLECSQTMGHDKMYWYQQDPGMELHLIHYSYGVNSTEKGDLSSESTVSRIRTEHFPLTLESARPSHTSQYLCASSTHTEAFFGQGTRLTVV.

This chain links TRBV27 with TRBJ1-2; a possible D gene is TRBD1 (6 bases). The CDR3 loop spans 15 amino acids. Germline V gene sequence: CDR1 MNHEY, CDR2 SMNVEV (reference sequence). V lost 3 bases and J 1 base, leaving 12 bases between the germline ends. Here the CDR3 DNA reads TGTGCCAGCAGTTTGGGGGCGGGATTTAACTATGGCTACACCTTC. This codes for CASSLGAGFNYGYTF.

This clone was counted once. The gene calls are TRBV7-9 and TRBJ1-3; D is perhaps TRBD1 (5 bases). In germline, CDR1 is SEHNR, CDR2 FQNEAQ (reference sequence). V was cut by 4 bases and J by 0 bases, with 10 bases left in between. The CDR3 runs to 15 residues. CDR3: CASSWGSPSGNTIYF. The CDR3 DNA reads as TGTGCCAGCAGCTGGGGCTCTCCCTCTGGAAACACCATATATTTT. Complete variable domain (other parts from reference TRBV7-9 and TRBJ1-3): DTGVSQNPRHKITKRGQNVTFRCDPISEHNRLYWYRQTLGQGPEFLTYFQNEAQLEKSRLLSDRFSAERPKGSFSTLEIQRTEQGDSAMYLCASSWGSPSGNTIYFGEGSWLTVV.

J is TRBJ1-4 and V is TRBV9; possibly TRBD1 for D (5 bases). CDR1 SGDLS and CDR2 YYNGEE come from the germline V gene. This CDR3 region has 13 residues. The V end was cut by 2 bases, the J end by 8 bases, with 10 bases between. The CDR3 is CASSVTGGEKLFF. The CDR3 DNA reads as TGTGCCAGCAGCGTTACAGGCGGGGAAAAACTGTTTTTT.

The V and J genes are TRBV6-5 and TRBJ1-5; D is undetermined. The CDR3 consists of 11 residues. With 2 bases removed from V and 10 bases from J, the gap between germline ends came to 6 bases. Germline CDR1 and CDR2: MNHEY and SVGAGI. The DNA for the CDR3 is TGTGCCAGCAGTTACCCTGATCCCCAGCATTTT. It encodes CASSYPDPQHF.

The V call is TRBV28, the J call TRBJ1-5; the D is unclear. Trimming left V 10 bases short and J 0 bases short, with 7 bases between. The CDR3 is 12 amino acids. CDR1 and CDR2 from the germline V gene are MDHEN and SYDVKM. CDR3 nucleotides: TGTGCCACCGCAAGTAGCAATCAGCCCCAGCATTTT. Its translation: CATASSNQPQHF.

This rearrangement joins TRBV5-4 to TRBJ2-1; 8 bases fit TRBD2. J lost 2 bases, V lost 4 bases, and 8 bases had no gene match. Germline-derived CDR1 and CDR2 are SGHNT and YYREEE (reference sequence). The CDR3 is 16 amino acids. The CDR3: CASSLPTSGPYNEQFF. The CDR3, as DNA: TGTGCCAGCAGCCTCCCCACTAGCGGCCCCTACAATGAGCAGTTCTTC.

This chain links TRBV6-6 with TRBJ1-2, with TRBD1 matching 8 bases. V lost 8 bases, J lost 4 bases, and 12 bases stayed unmatched. The CDR3 is 15 residues long. Germline-derived CDR1 and CDR2 are MNHNY and SVGAGI (reference sequence). CDR3 region: CASEDARGRSYGYTF. CDR3 in DNA: TGTGCCAGCGAGGACGCCAGGGGGCGTTCCTATGGCTACACCTTC.

The J gene is TRBJ2-3, the V gene TRBV15, with D perhaps TRBD2 (5 bases). Germline loops: CDR1 LNHNV, CDR2 YYDKDF (reference sequence). V gave up 0 bases and J gave up 4 bases, with 14 bases separating them. The CDR3 is made up of 16 amino acids. In nucleotides, the CDR3 is TGTGCCACCAGCAGAGATCCTCGAGGGTGGTCAGATACGCAGTATTTT. Its translation: CATSRDPRGWSDTQYF.

This chain joins TRBV7-8 and TRBJ2-7; D tentatively reads TRBD1 or TRBD2 (5 bases each). The CDR3 runs 16 residues. The germline V gene has CDR1 SGHVS and CDR2 FQNEAQ. The germline V and J ends were trimmed by 2 bases and 4 bases, with 18 bases remaining between them. The CDR3 DNA sequence: TGTGCCAGCAGCTTACCCCGGGACCAAGCGGCTTACGAGCAGTACGTC. Translation: CASSLPRDQAAYEQYV.

The chain carries TRBV5-1 and TRBJ1-4; TRBD1 is a possible D gene (6 bases). CDR1 SGHRS and CDR2 YFSETQ come from the germline V gene. This CDR3 is built from 13 residues. Trimming shortened V by 4 bases and J by 5 bases, and 9 bases separated the two germline ends. CDR3 coding DNA: TGCGCCAGCAGCGAGGGGGTAAATGAAAAACTGTTTTTT. Translated: CASSEGVNEKLFF. Full variable domain (missing parts from reference TRBV5-1 and TRBJ1-4): KAGVTQTPRYLIKTRGQQVTLSCSPISGHRSVSWYQQTPGQGLQFLFEYFSETQRNKGNFPGRFSGRQFSNSRSEMNVSTLELGDSALYLCASSEGVNEKLFFGSGTQLSVL.

The V and J genes are TRBV7-2 and TRBJ1-2, with 7 bases aligning to TRBD1. This CDR3 is 14 amino acids long. Per the germline V gene, CDR1 is SGHTA and CDR2 is FQGNSA. J gave up 5 bases and V 2 bases, and 5 bases lay outside the gene matches. The CDR3, as DNA: TGTGCCAGCAGCTTAAAGGGGGCAGAGTATGGCTACACCTTC. Amino acids: CASSLKGAEYGYTF.

The chain has TRBV18 and TRBJ1-4; D is ambiguous. Germline-derived CDR1 and CDR2 are KGHSH and LQKENI. V was trimmed by 5 bases and J by 0 bases, leaving 16 bases between them. This CDR3 region has 17 residues. In DNA form, the CDR3 reads TGTGCCAGCTCATCCAACGTCCCGGGCGCAACTAATGAAAAACTGTTTTTT. It translates to CASSSNVPGATNEKLFF.

The chain is built from TRBV11-2 and TRBJ2-3, with 8 bases aligning to TRBD2. Germline values: CDR1 SGHAT, CDR2 FQNNGV. V was pared by 7 bases and J by 2 bases, with 8 bases of the junction left unmatched. CDR3 size: 15 residues. The CDR3 spells CASNIAGKNTDTQYF. DNA of the CDR3: TGTGCCAGCAATATAGCGGGGAAGAACACAGATACGCAGTATTTT.

J is TRBJ2-2 and V is TRBV5-1, with D possibly matching TRBD1 (6 bases). The germline V gene encodes CDR1 SGHRS and CDR2 YFSETQ. The CDR3 has 14 amino acids. V lost 4 bases and J 7 bases, leaving 14 bases between the germline ends. The CDR3 loop is CASSLGGAVGELFF. The CDR3, as DNA: TGCGCCAGCAGCCTAGGGGGTGCGGTCGGGGAGCTGTTTTTT.

The J gene is TRBJ2-7, the V gene TRBV27; TRBD1 agrees at 10 bases. J was trimmed by 9 bases and V by 6 bases; bases with no gene match: 8. Germline values: CDR1 MNHEY, CDR2 SMNVEV (reference sequence). CDR3 length: 13 amino acids. The CDR3 region is CASSRAGTGVQYV. Written as DNA, the CDR3 is TGTGCCAGCAGCCGAGCCGGGACAGGGGTGCAGTACGTC.